Each of the 14 T cell receptor beta chains below was sequenced from the same sample in a study of T-cell reconstitution after alpha-beta-depleted transplantation in children. Unique molecular identifiers were used in preparing the TCRbeta library. In TCRdb, the PCR reads were re-called with MiXCR into one record per CDR3 protein. The data show around 670,000 distinct CDR3 sequences, about an eighth seen once. Material: PBMCs, obtained before TCRalphabeta/CD19-depleted stem cell transplant. The source of these receptors is a girl aged 2 to 9 with congenital amegakaryocytic thrombocytopenia, due to receive a stem cell transplant.

V is TRBV5-4 and J is TRBJ2-1; 8 bases fit TRBD2. Germline V gene sequence: CDR1 SGHNT, CDR2 YYREEE (reference sequence). V gave up 5 bases and J gave up 7 bases; unmatched junction bases: 11. The CDR3 extends over 15 amino acids. The CDR3: CASSPGVAGWNEQFF. The DNA for the CDR3 is TGTGCCAGCAGTCCTGGGGTAGCGGGGTGGAATGAGCAGTTCTTC. Drawing the rest from reference TRBV5-4 and TRBJ2-1, the complete variable domain is ETGVTQSPTHLIKTRGQQVTLRCSSQSGHNTVSWYQQALGQGPQFIFQYYREEENGRGNFPPRFSGLQFPNYSSELNVNALELDDSALYLCASSPGVAGWNEQFFGPGTRLTVL.

The chain combines TRBV11-1 with TRBJ2-1; 11 bases align to TRBD2. This CDR3 contains 20 residues. Trimming removed 5 bases from V and 2 bases from J; junction bases left unmatched: 17. Germline V gene sequence: CDR1 SGHAT, CDR2 FQDESV (reference sequence). CDR3 loop: CASSTIRLAGRKGAYNEQFF. The CDR3 DNA sequence: TGTGCCAGCAGCACGATTAGACTAGCGGGACGGAAAGGGGCCTACAATGAGCAGTTCTTC.

The sample holds many counts of this clonotype. V usage is TRBV5-1 and J usage is TRBJ2-4, with 7 bases matching TRBD1. The CDR3 loop spans 16 amino acids. V shed 3 bases, J shed 1 base, and the junction held 7 bases outside the gene matches. Germline V gives CDR1 SGHRS, CDR2 YFSETQ. The CDR3 is CASSSELTGAKNIQYF. CDR3 DNA sequence: TGCGCCAGCAGCTCGGAATTGACAGGGGCCAAAAACATTCAGTACTTC.

This clonotype was recorded many times. The V gene is TRBV20-1, the J gene TRBJ2-1; TRBD2 aligns across 12 bases. J lost 6 bases, V lost 6 bases, and 6 bases had no gene match. CDR3 length equals 14 residues. Germline-derived CDR1 and CDR2 are DFQATT and SNEGSKA (reference sequence). The CDR3 region has the DNA TGCAGTGCAGAACTAGCGGGAGGCCCCAATGAGCAGTTCTTC. It is translated as CSAELAGGPNEQFF.

This clonotype has just one count. The junction departs from germline at one end; a sequencing error may be responsible. The chain employs TRBV12-3 or TRBV12-4 and TRBJ1-3; D gene ambiguous. This CDR3 spans 12 amino acids. CDR3 sequence (DNA): TGTACCAGCAGTTCGTCTGGAAACACCATATATTTT. Protein sequence: CTSSSSGNTIYF.

In this sample, this clonotype turned up many times. This chain connects TRBV5-1 to TRBJ2-3, with D tentatively TRBD2 (5 bases). Germline-derived CDR1 and CDR2 are SGHRS and YFSETQ. The CDR3 is 17 amino acids. Trimming removed 4 bases at V and 7 bases at J, with 25 bases between. The DNA of the CDR3 is TGCGCCAGCAGCGATGGTGGGGTAGGACTCGACGAACATACGCAGTATTTT. Encoded protein: CASSDGGVGLDEHTQYF.

This clonotype was recorded at least ten times. The genes are TRBV29-1 and TRBJ2-3, with TRBD2 as a possible D gene (5 bases). Per the germline V gene, CDR1 is SQVTM and CDR2 is ANQGSEA. This CDR3 has 14 residues. V was clipped by 8 bases and J by 3 bases, with 18 bases between them. CDR3 sequence reads: CSTEPPGLTDTQYF. The DNA of the CDR3 is TGCAGCACCGAACCCCCGGGGTTGACAGATACGCAGTATTTT.

This clonotype was seen ten or more times. V and J are TRBV5-1 and TRBJ1-6, with D maybe TRBD1 (6 bases). V was shortened by 4 bases and J by 6 bases, with 17 bases between the two germline ends. This CDR3 comprises 16 residues. The germline V gene encodes CDR1 SGHRS and CDR2 YFSETQ. For the CDR3, the DNA is TGCGCCAGCAGCCTCAAGTGGGGGCTCTTTAATTCACCCCTCCACTTT. Amino acid sequence: CASSLKWGLFNSPLHF.

At least ten counts were recorded for this clonotype. V gene TRBV20-1 combines with J gene TRBJ2-3, with 8 bases lining up with TRBD2. V trimming: 2 bases; J trimming: 4 bases; junction bases outside the gene matches: 5. The CDR3 sequence is 14 residues long. CDR1 is DFQATT and CDR2 is SNEGSKA in the germline V gene (reference sequence). CDR3 sequence (DNA): TGCAGTGCTAGATTGGGCGGGAGGCCAGATACGCAGTATTTT. Amino acid sequence: CSARLGGRPDTQYF.

The chain links TRBV7-6 to TRBJ2-1, with a tentative D call TRBD2 (6 bases). The CDR3 consists of 16 residues. Germline V CDR1 and CDR2: SGHVS, FNYEAQ. The V end lost 0 bases, the J end lost 8 bases, and 17 bases lay between the germline ends. CDR3 sequence reads: CASSLAGISWGDEQFF. CDR3 nucleotide sequence: TGTGCCAGCAGCTTAGCTGGCATCAGCTGGGGGGATGAGCAGTTCTTC.

This clonotype was seen ten or more times. The V call is TRBV9, the J call TRBJ2-1; 13 bases match TRBD2. The CDR3 loop spans 16 amino acids. From germline, CDR1 is SGDLS and CDR2 YYNGEE. Trimming cost V 4 bases and J 5 bases; bases outside gene matches: 6. The CDR3 DNA reads TGTGCCAGCAGCCCGGGACTAGCGGGATACCACAATGAGCAGTTCTTC. It is translated as CASSPGLAGYHNEQFF.

The V call is TRBV5-1, the J call TRBJ1-4; perhaps TRBD1 as D (6 bases). Trimming cost V 6 bases and J 1 base, with 13 bases left between them. The CDR3 loop spans 15 amino acids. CDR1 and CDR2 from the germline V gene are SGHRS and YFSETQ. The CDR3 DNA follows: TGCGCCAGCAACCATAGGGGGGGAACTAATGAAAAACTGTTTTTT. It encodes CASNHRGGTNEKLFF.

This clonotype was seen a few times. The chain is built from TRBV7-9 and TRBJ2-3, with 8 bases matching TRBD2. The CDR3 spans 16 residues. Germline values: CDR1 SEHNR, CDR2 FQNEAQ (reference sequence). Germline trimming cut 4 bases from V and 6 bases from J; bases unmatched to any gene: 12. CDR3 sequence: CASSSGWQREKDTQYF. DNA for the CDR3: TGTGCCAGCAGCTCGGGGTGGCAGCGGGAGAAGGATACGCAGTATTTT.

In its sample, this clonotype was seen many times. This chain links TRBV20-1 with TRBJ2-7; TRBD1 agrees at 10 bases. V shed 4 bases and J 5 bases; nucleotides not matched to a gene: 5. Germline V gives CDR1 DFQATT, CDR2 SNEGSKA (reference sequence). The CDR3 covers 13 residues. CDR3 sequence reads: CSAKTGGRNEQYF. CDR3 bases: TGCAGTGCTAAGACAGGGGGCCGAAACGAGCAGTACTTC.